The clone carrying this TCR gamma chain was seen only a few times. Its target is unknown. A read error likely explains this, since a far larger clone differs by one base. TCRdb reprocessed the multiplex PCR reads through CATT. The table records 25,000 to 30,000 gamma-chain clones, 2.5% to 3.5% of them present only once. This entry comes from a study of γδ T cells in repeated Plasmodium falciparum infection. Overall study context: Malaria-naive adults were infected with P. falciparum NF54 four times over roughly 640 days. Whole-study findings and limits: Compared with Australian children, Malian Vdelta2-negative repertoires seemed more clonal, less diverse, less shared. Waves of new clonotype selection appeared after repeated controlled infections in Vdelta2-negative, largely Vdelta1+, gammadelta T cells. The Malian cohort came from a small rural village of predominantly one ethnic group.

Vgamma9/Vdelta2+ and Vdelta2-negative gammadelta T cells were flow-sorted from PBMC for bulk sequencing. The CDR3 has 14 residues. The germline V gene encodes CDR1 EGSTGY and CDR2 YDSYTSSV. The chain uses TRGV4 and TRGJ1 or TRGJ2. Matching the DNA to germline supplied the J gene, which TCRdb does not give. Sequenced sample: gamma-delta T cells from blood. This clonotype originated in a pool of human donors (malaria-infected and uninfected, not separated). The CDR3 reads CATWDGLGGYKKLF. Written as DNA, the CDR3 is TGCGCCACCTGGGATGGGCTCGGAGGTTATAAGAAACTCTTT.